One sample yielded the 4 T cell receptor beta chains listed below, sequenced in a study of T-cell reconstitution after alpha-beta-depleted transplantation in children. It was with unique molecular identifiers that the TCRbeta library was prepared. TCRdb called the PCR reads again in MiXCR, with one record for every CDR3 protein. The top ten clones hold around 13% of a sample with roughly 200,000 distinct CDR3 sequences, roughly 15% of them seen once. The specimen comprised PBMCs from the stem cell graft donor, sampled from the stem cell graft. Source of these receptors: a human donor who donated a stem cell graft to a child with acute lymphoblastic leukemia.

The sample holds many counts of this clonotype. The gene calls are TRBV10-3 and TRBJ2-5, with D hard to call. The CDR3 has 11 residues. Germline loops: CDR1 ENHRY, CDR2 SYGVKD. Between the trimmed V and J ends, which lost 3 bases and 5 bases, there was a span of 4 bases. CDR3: CAISDGETQYF. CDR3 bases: TGTGCCATCAGTGACGGGGAGACCCAGTACTTC.

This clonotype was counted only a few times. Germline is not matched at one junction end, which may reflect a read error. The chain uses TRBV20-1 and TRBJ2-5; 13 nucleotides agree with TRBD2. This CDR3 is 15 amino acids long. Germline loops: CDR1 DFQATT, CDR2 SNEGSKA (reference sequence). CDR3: CSARGTSGDQETQYF. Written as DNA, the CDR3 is TGCAGTGCGAGAGGGACTAGCGGGGATCAAGAGACCCAGTACTTC.

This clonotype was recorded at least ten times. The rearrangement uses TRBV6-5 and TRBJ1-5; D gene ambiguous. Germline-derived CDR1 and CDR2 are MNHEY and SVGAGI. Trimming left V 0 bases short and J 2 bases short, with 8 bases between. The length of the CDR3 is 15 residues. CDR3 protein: CASSYSGRGNQPQHF. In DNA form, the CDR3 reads TGTGCCAGCAGTTACTCGGGTCGGGGCAATCAGCCCCAGCATTTT.

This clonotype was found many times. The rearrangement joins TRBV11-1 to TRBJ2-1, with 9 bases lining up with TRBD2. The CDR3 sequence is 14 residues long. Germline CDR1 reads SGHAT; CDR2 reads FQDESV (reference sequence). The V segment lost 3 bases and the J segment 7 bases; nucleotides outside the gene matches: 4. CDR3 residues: CASSLTSGVNEQFF. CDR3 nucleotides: TGTGCCAGCAGCTTGACTAGCGGTGTTAATGAGCAGTTCTTC.